The 6 T cell receptor beta chains below all came from one sample that was sequenced in a study of T cell responses to AZD1222 COVID-19 vaccine. Data came from immunoSEQ multiplex PCR; TCRdb stores just in-frame clones and leaves some out. The sample gives 200,000 to 250,000 clones, around 94% of which show up once; over 1.5% is in the top ten. This specimen was peripheral blood, taken 28 days after the second dose of the MenACWY control vaccine. The receptors originated from an adult who received the MenACWY meningococcal vaccine as a control.

This chain connects TRBV28 to TRBJ1-1; TRBD1 matches 7 bases. The CDR3 runs to 10 residues. Germline V gene data show CDR1 as MDHEN and CDR2 as SYDVKM. Unmatched junction bases numbered 4, after V lost 8 bases and J lost 10 bases. CDR3 sequence (DNA): TGTGCCAGCGGCCAGGGGGGAGCTTTCTTT. It yields the protein CASGQGGAFF.

The chain uses TRBV5-5 and TRBJ2-7; possibly TRBD1 for D (5 bases). CDR3 size: 15 residues. Trimming stripped 0 bases from V and 1 base from J, with 11 bases between. Germline V gives CDR1 SGHKS, CDR2 YYEKEE (reference sequence). CDR3 amino acids: CASSLAATASYEQYF. For the CDR3, the DNA is TGTGCCAGCAGCTTGGCCGCGACAGCATCCTACGAGCAGTACTTC.

The rearrangement links TRBV29-1 to TRBJ1-3; no reliable D call. V was trimmed by 7 bases and J by 3 bases, leaving 10 bases between them. CDR3 length: 12 amino acids. Germline CDR1 and CDR2: SQVTM and ANQGSEA. The CDR3 bases are TGCAGCGCTGAGGGCTTTGGAAACACCATATATTTT. It translates to CSAEGFGNTIYF.

The chain has TRBV7-2 and TRBJ2-5; D remains unclear. The CDR3 spans 13 residues. V was clipped by 4 bases and J by 0 bases, with 6 bases between them. The germline CDR1 and CDR2 sequences are SGHTA and FQGNSA. CDR3 DNA: TGTGCCAGCAGCTCCGACAACCAAGAGACCCAGTACTTC. This sequence encodes CASSSDNQETQYF.

This clone was seen a single time. This sequence joins TRBV3-1 (or the pseudogene TRBV3-2) and TRBJ1-1, with unresolved D. V was trimmed by 1 base and J by 0 bases, leaving 12 bases between them. Germline-derived CDR1 and CDR2 are LGHDT and YNNKEL (reference sequence). The CDR3 consists of 16 residues. CDR3 protein: CASSQGALPMNTEAFF. The CDR3 bases are TGTGCCAGCAGCCAAGGGGCACTACCTATGAACACTGAAGCTTTCTTT.

The chain links TRBV28 to TRBJ2-7; TRBD1 aligns across 7 bases. The V segment lost 5 bases and the J segment 7 bases; nucleotides outside the gene matches: 8. Looked up from germline, CDR1 is MDHEN and CDR2 is SYDVKM. CDR3 length: 13 amino acids. The CDR3 spells CASSHPTGWEQYF. CDR3 sequence (DNA): TGTGCCAGCAGTCACCCGACAGGGTGGGAGCAGTACTTC.